The following is a TCR beta chain sequence with its context. This clonotype was seen a few times. Its cognate antigen has yet to be identified. Nothing much larger sits one base from this clone, and base qualities are not available. These data originate in a study of T cells in Graves' hyperthyroidism and ophthalmopathy (dated by TCRdb to between 2018 and 2021). About the full investigation: Peripheral blood samples were taken at initial diagnosis, before any treatment was given. To identify TCR V-J signatures that set the groups apart, the researchers used a discovery cohort of 100 patients, made up of about 44 with Graves' ophthalmopathy and about 55 with stable Graves' hyperthyroidism. Whether ophthalmopathy could be predicted prospectively was tested in an independent validation cohort made up of approximately 19 hyperthyroidism patients plus 17 patients who later progressed to ophthalmopathy. The roughly 99 discovery patients were divided at random into training and test sets in a 7:3 ratio. The study also compared thyroid tissue and blood T-cell repertoires from about 6 Graves' hyperthyroidism patients. Following sampling, methimazole starting at 30 mg daily was given to hyperthyroidism patients, and high-dose intravenous methylprednisolone was given to ophthalmopathy patients. According to the paper, TCR Vbeta CDR3 sequencing was carried out on 135 peripheral blood samples, which came from under 50 ophthalmopathy, around 74 hyperthyroidism and some 17 progressor patients.

A distance of 14 bases separates the germline ends of V and J, which lose 5 bases and 0 bases respectively. CDR1 and CDR2, per the germline V gene (reference sequence), are LGHDT and YNNKEL. CDR3 length: 16 amino acids, cysteine to phenylalanine. The entry retains the CDR3 DNA only, 48 bases that are in frame from base 1. In the ophthalmopathy patients, disease was moderately to severely active, with a Clinical Activity Score of 3 or more, a NOSPECS grade of 4 or more, and a duration of less than 3 months. The study excluded patients with uncontrolled infections, other autoimmune diseases, pregnancy or lactation. Diagnoses were based on clinical symptoms, serum thyroxine and TRAb, thyroid ultrasound and orbital computed tomography. PBMCs were isolated from approximately 10 ml of fresh peripheral blood by Ficoll-Paque density gradient centrifugation. Total RNA was extracted with Trizol reagent, and quality was checked on an Agilent 2100 Bioanalyzer.

Amplification of TCR beta CDR3 regions was carried out from RNA transcripts. A first-round RT-PCR of the TCR CDR3 used the HTBI primer set with the Qiagen OneStep RT-PCR kit. A second multiplex PCR round built the libraries, followed by size selection and purification. Sequencing of the libraries was done on an Illumina HiSeq2000 using paired-end 100 bp reads. Regarding the original processing steps: SOAPnuke was used to process the raw data, removing reads that contained adapters or uncalled bases, had a mean Phred below 15, or lacked an exact match to the constant primer or identifier. High-quality paired reads were merged with COPE v1.2.5, and unique nucleotide sequences were defined as clonotypes. MiTCR v1.1 was used to align clonotypes to the IMGT TRBV, TRBD and TRBJ reference segments. The analysis included only V-J combinations with a frequency above 0.0001, which together covered about 99% of the repertoires. A TCS score was defined as the ratio of F50 (clonal expansion) to E x V (chaos), with BLOSUM62-based TCRdist applied between CDR3 peptides within each V-J. Welch's t-statistics and random forest reduced fewer than 550 V-J features to 13, which were used in a naive Bayes classifier (R e1071). TCRdb reanalyzed the raw reads on its own, using fastp at Q25 for trimming and MiXCR for clone calling, and kept in-frame beta chains. Rows matching on CDR3 protein sequence are summarized as one entry with the most common DNA and genes. The V and J calls here are based on TCRdb, not the publication. The sample data list about 260,000 distinct CDR3 sequences, and roughly 20% of these were observed just once. The top ten clones comprise 50% to 75% of the sample.

The paper as a whole reports these results and caveats: Most expanded thyroid clonotypes (frequency above 0.001) were also found in blood, which suggests that blood repertoires may mirror thyroid immune responses. In cross-validation, a model built on a 13 V-J signature told ophthalmopathy apart from stable hyperthyroidism with 85% to 90% sensitivity and roughly 81% specificity, and in testing the same model reached 80%/75%. Sample size was not statistically predetermined, and blinding of investigators to group allocation was not performed. In validation, progression to ophthalmopathy was predicted by the model with nearly 71% sensitivity and nearly 75% specificity, a median of 6.5 months before onset.

The rearrangement combines TRBV3-1 with TRBJ1-3; the D gene assignment is ambiguous. Material for sequencing was blood. The TCR was taken from a man under 40 with Graves' ophthalmopathy. The DNA is as follows: TGTGCCAGCAGCTTAATCGCAGGCAGCTCTGGAAACACCATATATTTT. Its protein reads: CASSLIAGSSGNTIYF.